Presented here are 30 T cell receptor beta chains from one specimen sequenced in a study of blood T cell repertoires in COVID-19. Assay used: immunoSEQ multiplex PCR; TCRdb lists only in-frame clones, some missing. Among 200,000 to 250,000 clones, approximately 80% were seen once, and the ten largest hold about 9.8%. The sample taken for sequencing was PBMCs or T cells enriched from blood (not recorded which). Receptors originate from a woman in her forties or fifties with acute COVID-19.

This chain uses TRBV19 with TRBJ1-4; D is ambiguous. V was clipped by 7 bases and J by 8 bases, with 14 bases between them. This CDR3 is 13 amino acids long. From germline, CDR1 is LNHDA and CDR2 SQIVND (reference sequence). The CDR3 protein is CASTGRLREKLFF. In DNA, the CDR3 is TGTGCCAGTACCGGGAGGTTAAGGGAAAAACTGTTTTTT. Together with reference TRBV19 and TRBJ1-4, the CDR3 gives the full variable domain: DGGITQSPKYLFRKEGQNVTLSCEQNLNHDAMYWYRQDPGQGLRLIYYSQIVNDFQKGDIAEGYSVSREKKESFPLTVTSAQKNPTAFYLCASTGRLREKLFFGSGTQLSVL.

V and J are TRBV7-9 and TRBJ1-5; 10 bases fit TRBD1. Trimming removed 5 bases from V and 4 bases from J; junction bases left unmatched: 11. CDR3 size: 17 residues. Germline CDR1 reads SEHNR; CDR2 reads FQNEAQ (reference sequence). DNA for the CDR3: TGTGCCAGCAGCGCCAACCCCGGGACAGGGGTAAATCAGCCCCAGCATTTT. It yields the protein CASSANPGTGVNQPQHF.

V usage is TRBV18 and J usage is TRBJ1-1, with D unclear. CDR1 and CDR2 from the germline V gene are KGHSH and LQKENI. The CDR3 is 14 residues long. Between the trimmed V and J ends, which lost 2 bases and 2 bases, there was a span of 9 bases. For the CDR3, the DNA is TGTGCCAGCTCACCAGGGCAGCTAAACACTGAAGCTTTCTTT. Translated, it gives CASSPGQLNTEAFF.

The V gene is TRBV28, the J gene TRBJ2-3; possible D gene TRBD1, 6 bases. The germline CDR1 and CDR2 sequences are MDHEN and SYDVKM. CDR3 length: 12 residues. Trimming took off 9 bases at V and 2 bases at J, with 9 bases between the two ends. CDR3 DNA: TGTGCCAGTCGGGACACCACAGATACGCAGTATTTT. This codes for CASRDTTDTQYF.

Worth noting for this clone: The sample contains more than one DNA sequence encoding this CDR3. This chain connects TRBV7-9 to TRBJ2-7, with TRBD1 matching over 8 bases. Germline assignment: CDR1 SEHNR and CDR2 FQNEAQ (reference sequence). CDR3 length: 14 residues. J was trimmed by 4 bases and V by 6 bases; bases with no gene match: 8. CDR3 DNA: TGTGCCAGCAGTCTCGGACAGGGTGGTTACGAGCAGTACTTC. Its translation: CASSLGQGGYEQYF.

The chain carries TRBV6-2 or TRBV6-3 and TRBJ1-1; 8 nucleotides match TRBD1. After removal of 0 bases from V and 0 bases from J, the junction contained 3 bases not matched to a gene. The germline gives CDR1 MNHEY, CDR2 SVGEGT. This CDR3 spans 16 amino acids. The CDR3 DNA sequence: TGTGCCAGCAGTTACTCGCGACAGGGGCTGAACACTGAAGCTTTCTTT. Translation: CASSYSRQGLNTEAFF.

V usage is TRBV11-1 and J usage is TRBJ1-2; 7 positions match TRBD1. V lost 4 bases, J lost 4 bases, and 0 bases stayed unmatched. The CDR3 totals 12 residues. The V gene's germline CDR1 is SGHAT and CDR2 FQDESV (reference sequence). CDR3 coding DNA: TGTGCCAGCAGCTCAGGGGGCTATGGCTACACCTTC. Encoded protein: CASSSGGYGYTF.

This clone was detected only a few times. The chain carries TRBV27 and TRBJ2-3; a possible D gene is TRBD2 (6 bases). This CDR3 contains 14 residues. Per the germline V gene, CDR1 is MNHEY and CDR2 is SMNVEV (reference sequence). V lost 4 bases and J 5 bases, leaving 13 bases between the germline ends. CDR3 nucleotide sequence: TGTGCCAGCAGTTCACTTCTGGGGGGAGATACGCAGTATTTT. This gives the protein CASSSLLGGDTQYF.

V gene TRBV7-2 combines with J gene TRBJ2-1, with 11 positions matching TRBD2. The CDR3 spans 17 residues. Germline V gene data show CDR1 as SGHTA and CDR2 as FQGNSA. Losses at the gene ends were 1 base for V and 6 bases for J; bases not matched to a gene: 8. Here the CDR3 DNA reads TGTGCCAGCAGCTTAGATCGGGGTAGCGGGAGGGCCAATGAGCAGTTCTTC. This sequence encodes CASSLDRGSGRANEQFF.

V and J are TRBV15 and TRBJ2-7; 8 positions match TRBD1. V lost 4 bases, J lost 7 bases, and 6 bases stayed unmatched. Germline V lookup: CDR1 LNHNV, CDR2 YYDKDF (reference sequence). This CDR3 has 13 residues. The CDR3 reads CATSTWTGHEQYF. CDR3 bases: TGTGCCACCAGCACCTGGACAGGGCATGAGCAGTACTTC.

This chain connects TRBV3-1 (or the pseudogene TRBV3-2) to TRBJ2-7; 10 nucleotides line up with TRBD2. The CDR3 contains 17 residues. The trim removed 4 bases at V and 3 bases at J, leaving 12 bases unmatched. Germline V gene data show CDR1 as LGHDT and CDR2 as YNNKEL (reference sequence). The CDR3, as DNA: TGTGCCAGCAGCCGGGGACTAGCGCCCATCTCTCTCTACGAGCAGTACTTC. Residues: CASSRGLAPISLYEQYF.

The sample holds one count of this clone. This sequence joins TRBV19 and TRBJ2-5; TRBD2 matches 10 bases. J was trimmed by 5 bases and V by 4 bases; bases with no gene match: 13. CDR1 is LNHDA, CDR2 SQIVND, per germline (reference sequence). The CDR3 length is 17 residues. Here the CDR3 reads CASSTNAASGSGETQYF. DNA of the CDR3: TGTGCCAGTAGTACCAATGCGGCTAGCGGGAGTGGGGAGACCCAGTACTTC.

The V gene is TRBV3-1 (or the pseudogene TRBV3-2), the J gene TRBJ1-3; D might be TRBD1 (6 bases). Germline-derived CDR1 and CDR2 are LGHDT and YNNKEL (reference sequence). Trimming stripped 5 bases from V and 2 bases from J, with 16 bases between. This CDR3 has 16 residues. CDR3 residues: CASSYVSGDPGNTIYF. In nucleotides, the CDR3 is TGTGCCAGCAGCTACGTCTCAGGGGACCCTGGAAACACCATATATTTT.

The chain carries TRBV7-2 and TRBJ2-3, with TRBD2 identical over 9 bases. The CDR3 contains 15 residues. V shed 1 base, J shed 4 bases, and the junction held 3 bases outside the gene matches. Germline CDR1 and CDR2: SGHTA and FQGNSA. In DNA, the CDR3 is TGTGCCAGCAGCTTAGGCGGGGGGGCCGCAGATACGCAGTATTTT. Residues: CASSLGGGAADTQYF.

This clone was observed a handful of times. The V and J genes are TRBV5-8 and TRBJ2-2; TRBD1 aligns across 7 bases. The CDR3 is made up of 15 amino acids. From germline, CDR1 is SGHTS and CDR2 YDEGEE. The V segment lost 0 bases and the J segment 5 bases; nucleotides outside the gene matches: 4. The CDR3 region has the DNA TGTGCCAGCAGCTTGGGCGAACAGGGGACCGGGGAGCTGTTTTTT. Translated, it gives CASSLGEQGTGELFF.

CDR3: CASSLIGWQGGNTEAFF. The CDR3 DNA reads TGTGCCAGCAGTTTAATTGGTTGGCAGGGAGGGAACACTGAAGCTTTCTTT. The chain uses TRBV28 and TRBJ1-1; a weak D match, TRBD1 (5 bases). The CDR3 loop spans 17 amino acids. V lost 2 bases, J lost 1 base, and 17 bases lay in between. Germline V gene sequence: CDR1 MDHEN, CDR2 SYDVKM.

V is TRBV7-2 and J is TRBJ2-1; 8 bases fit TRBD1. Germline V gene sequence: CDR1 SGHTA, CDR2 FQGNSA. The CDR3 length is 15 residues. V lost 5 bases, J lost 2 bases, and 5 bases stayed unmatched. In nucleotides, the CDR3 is TGTGCCAGCAGCCCGCGGACAGGGACCTACAATGAGCAGTTCTTC. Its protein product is CASSPRTGTYNEQFF.

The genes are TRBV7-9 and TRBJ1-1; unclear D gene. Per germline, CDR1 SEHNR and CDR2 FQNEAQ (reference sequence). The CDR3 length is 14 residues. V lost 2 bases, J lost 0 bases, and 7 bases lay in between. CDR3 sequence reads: CASSLLLLNTEAFF. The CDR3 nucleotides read TGTGCCAGCAGCTTACTTCTCTTGAACACTGAAGCTTTCTTT.

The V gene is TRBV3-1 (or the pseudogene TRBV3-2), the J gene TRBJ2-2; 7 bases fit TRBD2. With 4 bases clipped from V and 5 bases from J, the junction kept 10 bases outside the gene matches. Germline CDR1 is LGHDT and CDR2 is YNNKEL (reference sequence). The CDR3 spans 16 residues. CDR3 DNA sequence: TGTGCCAGCAGCCCTGCCGGGGGACTAAAAACCGGGGAGCTGTTTTTT. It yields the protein CASSPAGGLKTGELFF.

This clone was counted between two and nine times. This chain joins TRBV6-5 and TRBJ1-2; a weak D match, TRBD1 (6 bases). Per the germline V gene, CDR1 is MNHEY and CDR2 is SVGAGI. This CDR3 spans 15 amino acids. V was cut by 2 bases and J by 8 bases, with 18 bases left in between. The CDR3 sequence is CASSYGRGAQFGYTF. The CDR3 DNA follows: TGTGCCAGCAGTTACGGGCGGGGGGCTCAATTCGGCTACACCTTC.

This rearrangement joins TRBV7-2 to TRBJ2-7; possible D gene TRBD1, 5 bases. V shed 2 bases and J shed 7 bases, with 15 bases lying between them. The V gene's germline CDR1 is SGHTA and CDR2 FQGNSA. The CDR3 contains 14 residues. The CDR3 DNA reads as TGTGCCAGCAGCTTAAGCAGGGCTCAGCGTGAGCAGTACTTC. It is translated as CASSLSRAQREQYF.

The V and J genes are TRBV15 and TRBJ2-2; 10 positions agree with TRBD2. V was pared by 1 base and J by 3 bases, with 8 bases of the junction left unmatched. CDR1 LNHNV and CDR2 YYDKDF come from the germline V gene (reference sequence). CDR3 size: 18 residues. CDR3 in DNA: TGTGCCACCAGCAGAGTTATGTTACTAGCGGGGCACACCGGGGAGCTGTTTTTT. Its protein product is CATSRVMLLAGHTGELFF.

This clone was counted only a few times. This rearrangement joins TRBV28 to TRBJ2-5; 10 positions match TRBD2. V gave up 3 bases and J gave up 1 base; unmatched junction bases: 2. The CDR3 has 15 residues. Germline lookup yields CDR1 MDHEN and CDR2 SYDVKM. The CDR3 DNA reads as TGTGCCAGCAGTTTTTCTAGCGGGGGCCAAGAGACCCAGTACTTC. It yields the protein CASSFSSGGQETQYF. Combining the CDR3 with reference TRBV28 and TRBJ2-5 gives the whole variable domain DVKVTQSSRYLVKRTGEKVFLECVQDMDHENMFWYRQDPGLGLRLIYFSYDVKMKEKGDIPEGYSVSREKKERFSLILESASTNQTSMYLCASSFSSGGQETQYFGPGTRLLVL.

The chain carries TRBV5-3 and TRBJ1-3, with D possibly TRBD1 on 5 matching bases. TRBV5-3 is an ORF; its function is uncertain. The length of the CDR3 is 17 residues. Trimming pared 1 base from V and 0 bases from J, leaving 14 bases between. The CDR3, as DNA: TGTGCCAGAAGCTTGATAGTAGGGGTAAACTCTGGAAACACCATATATTTT. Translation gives CARSLIVGVNSGNTIYF.

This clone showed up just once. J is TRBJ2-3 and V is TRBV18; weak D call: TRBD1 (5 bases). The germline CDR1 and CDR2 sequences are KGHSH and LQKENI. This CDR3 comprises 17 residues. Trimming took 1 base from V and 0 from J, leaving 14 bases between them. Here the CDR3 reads CASSPLRGTTSTDTQYF. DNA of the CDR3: TGTGCCAGCTCACCACTAAGGGGAACCACTAGCACAGATACGCAGTATTTT.

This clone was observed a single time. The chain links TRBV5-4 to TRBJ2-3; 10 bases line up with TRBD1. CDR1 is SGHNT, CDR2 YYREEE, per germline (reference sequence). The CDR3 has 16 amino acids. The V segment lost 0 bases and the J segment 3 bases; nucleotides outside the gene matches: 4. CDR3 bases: TGTGCCAGCAGCTTGGGGCCGGGACAGGGGACAGATACGCAGTATTTT. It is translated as CASSLGPGQGTDTQYF.

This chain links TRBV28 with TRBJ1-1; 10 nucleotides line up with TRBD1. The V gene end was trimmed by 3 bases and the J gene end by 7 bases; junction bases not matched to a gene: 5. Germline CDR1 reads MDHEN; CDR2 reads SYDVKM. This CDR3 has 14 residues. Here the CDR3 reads CASSLADRGIEAFF. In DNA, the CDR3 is TGTGCCAGCAGTTTGGCGGACAGGGGGATTGAAGCTTTCTTT.

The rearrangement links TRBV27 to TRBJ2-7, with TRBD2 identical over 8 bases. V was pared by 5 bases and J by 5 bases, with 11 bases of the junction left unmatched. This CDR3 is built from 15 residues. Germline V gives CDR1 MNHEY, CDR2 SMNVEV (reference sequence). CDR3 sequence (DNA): TGTGCCAGCAGTCCGCAGCGGGGGCAAGGGCACGAGCAGTACTTC. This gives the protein CASSPQRGQGHEQYF.

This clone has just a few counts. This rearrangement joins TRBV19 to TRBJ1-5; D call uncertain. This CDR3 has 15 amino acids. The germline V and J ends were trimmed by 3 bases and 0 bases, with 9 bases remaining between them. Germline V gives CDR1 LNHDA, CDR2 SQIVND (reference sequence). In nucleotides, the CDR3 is TGTGCCAGTAGTATCACAGTTTATAGCAATCAGCCCCAGCATTTT. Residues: CASSITVYSNQPQHF.

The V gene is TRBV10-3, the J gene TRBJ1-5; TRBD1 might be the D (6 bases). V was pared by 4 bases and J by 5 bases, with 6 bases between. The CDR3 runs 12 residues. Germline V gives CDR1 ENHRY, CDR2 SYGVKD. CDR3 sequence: CAISGQDQPQHF. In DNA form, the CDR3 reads TGTGCCATCAGTGGACAGGATCAGCCCCAGCATTTT.